Listed below are T cell receptor beta chains from one sample, sequenced in a study of long-term antiretroviral therapy in people with HIV. This table comes from immunoSEQ multiplex PCR, and its TCRdb copy is limited to in-frame clones, with some not included. The data contain about 25,000 clones, 86% of them singletons. The sample consisted of unsorted PBMCs, taken 1.2 years after starting antiretroviral therapy. These receptors all stem from a man aged 50 to 59 with HIV. Both conserved end residues are part of each CDR3. D genes are given only for firm matches. The size field is filled for only some rows; it gives once, few, many or a size class.

cdr3_length,v_call,j_call,d_call,clone_size,cdr3_aa,cdr3_nt
17,TRBV18,TRBJ2-3,.,.,CASSPPLNHHNTDTQYF,TGTGCCAGCTCACCCCCCTTAAACCATCATAACACAGATACGCAGTATTTT
17,TRBV6-1,TRBJ1-1,TRBD1,.,CASSADRDRAHSTEAFF,TGTGCCAGCAGTGCGGACCGGGACAGGGCGCATTCTACTGAAGCTTTCTTT
15,TRBV5-6,TRBJ1-1,TRBD1,.,CASSYRGQGNTEAFF,TGTGCCAGCAGCTACCGAGGACAGGGAAACACTGAAGCTTTCTTT
10,TRBV6-1,TRBJ1-2,.,.,CASRIQGYTF,TGTGCCAGCAGGATACAGGGCTACACCTTC
14,TRBV18,TRBJ2-7,.,.,CASSPNAGFDEQYF,TGTGCCAGCTCACCTAATGCTGGTTTCGACGAGCAGTACTTC
13,TRBV11-2,TRBJ1-3,.,.,CASRFRSGNTIYF,TGTGCCAGCAGATTCCGTTCCGGAAACACCATATATTTT
18,TRBV28,TRBJ1-4,.,once,CASRYRGEGYMSSEKLFF,TGTGCCAGCCGCTACCGAGGGGAGGGGTACATGTCAAGTGAAAAACTGTTTTTT
13,TRBV5-1,TRBJ1-2,.,.,CASRLDGNYGYTF,TGCGCCAGCAGACTGGACGGTAACTATGGCTACACCTTC
14,TRBV5-1,TRBJ1-1,.,.,CASSLGRDSTEAFF,TGCGCCAGCAGCTTGGGACGGGATAGCACTGAAGCTTTCTTT
14,TRBV11-2,TRBJ2-7,TRBD1,.,CASSTGQGTYEQYF,TGTGCCAGCAGCACGGGACAGGGGACCTACGAGCAGTACTTC
17,TRBV7-2,TRBJ2-3,TRBD2,.,CASSLSGLAGGQDTQYF,TGTGCCAGCAGCTTATCGGGACTAGCGGGGGGGCAAGATACGCAGTATTTT
12,TRBV11-2,TRBJ2-7,.,medium-sized,CASIGRAGEQYF,TGTGCCAGCATAGGTAGGGCGGGCGAGCAGTACTTC
15,TRBV30,TRBJ1-5,.,.,CAWSAKPGGNQPQHF,TGTGCCTGGAGTGCCAAGCCGGGGGGCAATCAGCCCCAGCATTTT
14,TRBV4-1,TRBJ1-1,.,.,CASSYSGTSIEAFF,TGCGCCAGCAGCTACTCCGGGACATCGATTGAAGCTTTCTTT
14,TRBV14,TRBJ1-2,.,.,CASSQERLNYGYTF,TGTGCCAGCAGCCAAGAGAGATTAAACTATGGCTACACCTTC
14,TRBV18,TRBJ1-1,.,.,CASSPQGRNTEAFF,TGTGCCAGCTCACCCCAGGGAAGGAACACTGAAGCTTTCTTT
14,TRBV4-1,TRBJ1-1,.,few,CASSQGGGNTEAFF,TGCGCCAGCAGCCAAGGTGGTGGGAACACTGAAGCTTTCTTT
16,TRBV9,TRBJ2-2,TRBD2,once,CASSVAGLAGVGELFF,TGTGCCAGCAGCGTAGCTGGACTAGCGGGGGTCGGGGAGCTGTTTTTT
15,TRBV6-5,TRBJ1-5,.,.,CASSPGGRSNQPQHF,TGTGCCAGCAGTCCCGGGGGGAGGAGCAATCAGCCCCAGCATTTT
15,TRBV28,TRBJ2-7,TRBD1,once,CASSFPGQGPYEQYF,TGTGCCAGCAGTTTCCCGGGACAGGGACCCTACGAGCAGTACTTC
13,TRBV28,TRBJ1-1,.,.,CASSPPWPPEAFF,TGTGCCAGCAGTCCCCCCTGGCCCCCTGAAGCTTTCTTT
15,TRBV4-1,TRBJ1-4,.,.,CASAGSQSTNEKLFF,TGCGCCAGCGCAGGATCTCAATCAACTAATGAAAAACTGTTTTTT
12,TRBV5-1,TRBJ1-2,.,.,CASRNGQEGYTF,TGCGCCAGCAGGAACGGACAAGAAGGCTACACCTTC
17,TRBV6-1,TRBJ1-2,.,.,CASSATIQARVMFGYTF,TGTGCCAGCAGTGCTACCATCCAGGCCAGGGTGATGTTCGGCTACACCTTC
15,TRBV7-3,TRBJ1-2,TRBD1,.,CASSLTATGDYGYTF,TGTGCCAGCAGCTTAACTGCTACAGGGGACTATGGCTACACCTTC
12,TRBV5-1,TRBJ1-1,.,.,CASSLVQGEAFF,TGCGCCAGCAGCTTGGTCCAGGGGGAAGCTTTCTTT
16,TRBV5-6,TRBJ2-3,.,once,CASSLVGRISADTQYF,TGTGCCAGCAGCTTGGTAGGACGGATTTCAGCAGATACGCAGTATTTT
16,TRBV11-2,TRBJ2-3,TRBD2,.,CASSLGSGGGWGTQYF,TGTGCCAGCAGCTTAGGGAGCGGGGGGGGTTGGGGTACGCAGTATTTT
16,TRBV7-8,TRBJ1-5,.,.,CASSLRQTDSNQPQHF,TGTGCCAGCAGCTTACGTCAGACAGATAGCAATCAGCCCCAGCATTTT